The 30 T cell receptor beta chains below all came from one sample that was sequenced in a study of T cell responses to AZD1222 COVID-19 vaccine. Sequencing used immunoSEQ multiplex PCR; TCRdb keeps in-frame clones, though not all of them. The sample has tens of thousands of clones, nearly 90% seen once. Sequenced material: peripheral blood, taken on day 0 of AZD1222 vaccination. Receptors were obtained from an adult in good health.

The CDR3, as DNA: TGTGCCAGCAGCCAAGCGCCCCAGGGTGGTTCACCCCTCCACTTT. Translated: CASSQAPQGGSPLHF. This rearrangement joins TRBV3-1 (or the pseudogene TRBV3-2) to TRBJ1-6, with D perhaps TRBD1 (5 bases). The CDR3 contains 15 residues. Germline values: CDR1 LGHDT, CDR2 YNNKEL (reference sequence). Trimming left V 1 base short and J 9 bases short, with 13 bases between.

This clone was recorded only once. The chain combines TRBV6-1 with TRBJ1-3; D perhaps matches TRBD1 (6 bases). Trimming took 1 base from V and 4 from J, leaving 14 bases between them. Germline CDR1 is MNHNS and CDR2 is SASEGT. This CDR3 is built from 16 residues. DNA for the CDR3: TGTGCCAGCAGTGAAGGACAGGTTCTGAGGGGAAACACCATATATTTT. This encodes CASSEGQVLRGNTIYF.

The chain employs TRBV30 and TRBJ2-5; 8 nucleotides match TRBD2. Losses at the gene ends were 3 bases for V and 4 bases for J; bases not matched to a gene: 13. The germline gives CDR1 GTSNPN, CDR2 SVGIG (reference sequence). The CDR3 contains 16 residues. Here the CDR3 reads CAWRWARAGDSETQYF. The CDR3 nucleotides read TGTGCCTGGAGGTGGGCCCGAGCGGGAGATTCAGAGACCCAGTACTTC.

V and J are TRBV19 and TRBJ1-5; 7 bases line up with TRBD1. V was clipped by 10 bases and J by 7 bases; unmatched bases: 10. Germline V gives CDR1 LNHDA, CDR2 SQIVND (reference sequence). CDR3 length: 13 amino acids. The CDR3 here is CATEDRSGQPQHF. The CDR3, as DNA: TGTGCCACCGAGGACAGGTCAGGCCAGCCCCAGCATTTT.

The chain carries TRBV5-1 and TRBJ1-6; D is unresolved. The CDR3 has 17 residues. CDR1 and CDR2 (germline): SGHRS, YFSETQ. The V gene lost 1 base and the J gene lost 5 bases, with 16 bases spanning the gap. Written as DNA, the CDR3 is TGCGCCAGCAGCTTGACACCCGTTGCGAGTGATAATTCACCCCTCCACTTT. This codes for CASSLTPVASDNSPLHF.

The rearrangement uses TRBV7-3 and TRBJ2-7, with a weak D call TRBD2 (5 bases). Germline-derived CDR1 and CDR2 are SGHTA and FQGTGA. V lost 1 base and J lost 0, with 10 bases in between. This CDR3 has 15 amino acids. The CDR3 sequence: CASSLSVGSSYEQYF. CDR3 sequence (DNA): TGTGCCAGCAGCTTAAGTGTAGGGAGCTCCTACGAGCAGTACTTC.

V gene TRBV7-2 combines with J gene TRBJ2-2; D may be TRBD2 (5 bases). The V end was cut by 5 bases, the J end by 4 bases, with 11 bases between. This CDR3 comprises 14 residues. Germline V lookup: CDR1 SGHTA, CDR2 FQGNSA. The CDR3 here is CASSPGLTTGELFF. DNA for the CDR3: TGTGCCAGCAGCCCCGGACTCACCACCGGGGAGCTGTTTTTT. The entire variable domain, with the rest obtained from reference TRBV7-2 and TRBJ2-2, is as follows: GAGVSQSPSNKVTEKGKDVELRCDPISGHTALYWYRQSLGQGLEFLIYFQGNSAPDKSGLPSDRFSAERTGGSVSTLTIQRTQQEDSAVYLCASSPGLTTGELFFGEGSRLTVL.

The chain has TRBV7-2 and TRBJ1-5; D is uncertain. The CDR3 is 13 amino acids. Germline V gene lookup returns CDR1 SGHTA and CDR2 FQGNSA. With 2 bases removed from V and 5 bases from J, the gap between germline ends came to 7 bases. CDR3 bases: TGTGCCAGCAGCTTATCGAGGGATCAGCCCCAGCATTTT. Amino acids: CASSLSRDQPQHF.

This chain's CDR3 is CASSITTGRSNEKLFF. CDR3 DNA: TGCGCCAGCAGCATAACTACAGGGAGATCTAATGAAAAACTGTTTTTT. The V gene is TRBV5-1, the J gene TRBJ1-4, with D possibly being TRBD1 (6 bases). This CDR3 is built from 16 residues. Germline CDR1 and CDR2: SGHRS and YFSETQ. V was shortened by 4 bases and J by 3 bases, with 16 bases between the two germline ends.

The chain joins TRBV7-9 to TRBJ1-2; D ambiguous. The CDR3 is 12 residues long. V was shortened by 3 bases and J by 2 bases, with 4 bases between the two germline ends. Germline V lookup: CDR1 SEHNR, CDR2 FQNEAQ (reference sequence). DNA of the CDR3: TGTGCCAGCAGCTTGGACAACTATGGCTACACCTTC. Amino acid sequence: CASSLDNYGYTF.

This chain connects TRBV5-1 to TRBJ2-3; no firm D call. Trimming stripped 4 bases from V and 5 bases from J, with 11 bases between. The CDR3 is made up of 13 amino acids. Looked up from germline, CDR1 is SGHRS and CDR2 is YFSETQ. The CDR3 reads CASSVVAEDTQYF. The CDR3 DNA sequence: TGCGCCAGCAGCGTGGTAGCTGAAGATACGCAGTATTTT. The complete variable domain, with remaining parts taken from reference TRBV5-1 and TRBJ2-3, reads KAGVTQTPRYLIKTRGQQVTLSCSPISGHRSVSWYQQTPGQGLQFLFEYFSETQRNKGNFPGRFSGRQFSNSRSEMNVSTLELGDSALYLCASSVVAEDTQYFGPGTRLTVL.

This clone was observed once. The rearrangement joins TRBV28 to TRBJ1-1; weak D call: TRBD1 (6 bases). The ends were cut back, 6 bases at V and 0 bases at J, with 17 bases in the middle. The CDR3 length is 16 residues. Germline V CDR1 and CDR2: MDHEN, SYDVKM. The DNA for the CDR3 is TGTGCCAGCAGCACTCCCGGACAGATTATGAACACTGAAGCTTTCTTT. Its protein product is CASSTPGQIMNTEAFF.

In its sample, this clone was seen once. The V gene is TRBV28, the J gene TRBJ2-2; 9 nucleotides align to TRBD2. V shed 8 bases, J shed 6 bases, and the junction held 7 bases outside the gene matches. The CDR3 runs 14 residues. Germline CDR1 MDHEN, CDR2 SYDVKM. CDR3 DNA sequence: TGTGCCAGCCTGGGCGGGAGGGCGTCCGGGGAGCTGTTTTTT. This codes for CASLGGRASGELFF. The variable domain in full, with the rest retrieved from reference TRBV28 and TRBJ2-2, is DVKVTQSSRYLVKRTGEKVFLECVQDMDHENMFWYRQDPGLGLRLIYFSYDVKMKEKGDIPEGYSVSREKKERFSLILESASTNQTSMYLCASLGGRASGELFFGEGSRLTVL.

The V call is TRBV7-8, the J call TRBJ1-5; 7 bases map to TRBD1. The CDR3 contains 17 residues. Germline assignment: CDR1 SGHVS and CDR2 FQNEAQ. Trimming at V came to 5 bases and at J to 4 bases, leaving 14 bases not matched to a gene. Here the CDR3 DNA reads TGTGCCAGCAGCGTAGGGGTTGGGGCAGGGGGTAATCAGCCCCAGCATTTT. Amino acids: CASSVGVGAGGNQPQHF.

This chain joins TRBV5-1 and TRBJ2-7; D remains unclear. Trimming pared 2 bases from V and 0 bases from J, leaving 9 bases between. CDR3 length equals 14 residues. Germline V gene data show CDR1 as SGHRS and CDR2 as YFSETQ. The CDR3 DNA sequence: TGCGCCAGCAGCTTCGGGTGGAACTCCTACGAGCAGTACTTC. As protein: CASSFGWNSYEQYF.

Only one count was recorded for this clone. This sequence joins TRBV3-1 (or the pseudogene TRBV3-2) and TRBJ2-2, with 7 positions matching TRBD2. Trimming took 1 base from V and 8 from J; bases not matched to a gene: 7. The CDR3 sequence is 15 residues long. Germline V gives CDR1 LGHDT, CDR2 YNNKEL (reference sequence). The CDR3 DNA reads TGTGCCAGCAGCCAAGGAGCGGGGCCCAGGGGGGAGCTGTTTTTT. Residues: CASSQGAGPRGELFF.

This chain joins TRBV18 and TRBJ2-5; 11 bases fit TRBD2. Per the germline V gene, CDR1 is KGHSH and CDR2 is LQKENI. V dropped 0 bases and J dropped 5; count of bases not matched to a gene: 2. The CDR3 contains 15 residues. In DNA, the CDR3 is TGTGCCAGCTCACCACCGTCTAGCGGGGGGGAGACCCAGTACTTC. Translation gives CASSPPSSGGETQYF.

The chain carries TRBV19 and TRBJ2-1; TRBD2 is a possible D gene (5 bases). Trimming removed 6 bases from V and 6 bases from J, with 12 bases in between. Germline CDR1 LNHDA, CDR2 SQIVND (reference sequence). The CDR3 is made up of 13 amino acids. The CDR3 sequence is CASSTARGNEQFF. The CDR3 region has the DNA TGTGCCAGTAGCACCGCCCGGGGCAATGAGCAGTTCTTC.

The chain employs TRBV28 and TRBJ1-2; 8 nucleotides match TRBD1. The length of the CDR3 is 15 residues. V was pared by 5 bases and J by 0 bases, with 5 bases of the junction left unmatched. CDR1 is MDHEN, CDR2 SYDVKM, per germline. The CDR3 bases are TGTGCCAGCAGTCCTGGACAGGGTACTAACTATGGCTACACCTTC. Its protein is CASSPGQGTNYGYTF.

This clone was seen a handful of times. This chain connects TRBV6-5 to TRBJ1-6; D is perhaps TRBD1 (6 bases). The V and J ends lost 8 bases and 11 bases respectively, with 16 bases between them. There are 13 residues in the CDR3. Germline CDR1 is MNHEY and CDR2 is SVGAGI. The CDR3 DNA sequence: TGTGCCAGCGCGGGATTAAGACAGGCACCCCTCCACTTT. Translation: CASAGLRQAPLHF.

The chain recombines TRBV12-3 or TRBV12-4 with TRBJ1-2; D unresolved. This CDR3 has 13 amino acids. Between the trimmed V and J ends, which lost 4 bases and 4 bases, there was a span of 10 bases. In DNA form, the CDR3 reads TGTGCCAGCAGTTCGGGCTATCCCTATGGCTACACCTTC. It encodes CASSSGYPYGYTF.

This clone is a singleton in its sample. V and J are TRBV9 and TRBJ2-5, with a possible D match to TRBD1 (6 bases). V lost 4 bases and J 5 bases, leaving 15 bases between the germline ends. Germline CDR1 is SGDLS and CDR2 is YYNGEE. CDR3 length: 14 residues. This chain's CDR3 is CASSPMGARETQYF. The DNA of the CDR3 is TGTGCCAGCAGCCCCATGGGGGCGCGGGAGACCCAGTACTTC.

The J gene is TRBJ2-3, the V gene TRBV5-1; D tentatively reads TRBD1 or TRBD2 (5 bases each). Trimming left V 7 bases short and J 8 bases short, with 14 bases between. The CDR3 covers 12 residues. Germline loops: CDR1 SGHRS, CDR2 YFSETQ. Here the CDR3 DNA reads TGCGCCAGCGGACCCGGGGACCTTACGCAGTATTTT. Translated: CASGPGDLTQYF.

The rearrangement joins TRBV6-2 or TRBV6-3 to TRBJ2-1, with 9 bases that match TRBD1. Trimming removed 2 bases from V and 4 bases from J; junction bases left unmatched: 15. CDR1 and CDR2 (germline): MNHEY, SVGEGT. The CDR3 contains 19 residues. In DNA form, the CDR3 reads TGTGCCAGCAGTTACAGACAGGGGGGTGGTGCAAGACAATACAATGAGCAGTTCTTC. It codes for CASSYRQGGGARQYNEQFF.

The chain combines TRBV5-8 with TRBJ2-2; no reliable D call. Germline CDR1 and CDR2: SGHTS and YDEGEE. V dropped 2 bases and J dropped 5 bases, with 4 bases sitting between them. The length of the CDR3 is 12 residues. The CDR3 is CASSFWTGELFF. The CDR3 DNA reads as TGTGCCAGCAGCTTTTGGACCGGGGAGCTGTTTTTT. Together with reference TRBV5-8 and TRBJ2-2, the CDR3 gives the full variable domain: EAGVTQSPTHLIKTRGQQATLRCSPISGHTSVYWYQQALGLGLQFLLWYDEGEERNRGNFPPRFSGRQFPNYSSELNVNALELEDSALYLCASSFWTGELFFGEGSRLTVL.

This chain links TRBV6-5 with TRBJ2-3; D is perhaps TRBD2 (5 bases). The V end lost 7 bases, the J end lost 7 bases, and 9 bases lay between the germline ends. The CDR3 sequence is 11 residues long. Per the germline V gene, CDR1 is MNHEY and CDR2 is SVGAGI. The CDR3 protein is CASKAVHTQYF. In nucleotides, the CDR3 is TGTGCCAGCAAAGCGGTCCATACGCAGTATTTT.

J is TRBJ1-3 and V is TRBV29-1; the D is unclear. The CDR3 length is 12 residues. Per the germline V gene, CDR1 is SQVTM and CDR2 is ANQGSEA. V lost 4 bases and J lost 4, with 8 bases in between. The CDR3 loop is CSVGYAGNTIYF. The CDR3 nucleotides are TGCAGCGTTGGATACGCGGGAAACACCATATATTTT.

The chain carries TRBV5-6 and TRBJ2-7, with 13 bases aligning to TRBD2. This CDR3 is 15 amino acids long. J was trimmed by 1 base and V by 5 bases; bases with no gene match: 3. Germline V gene sequence: CDR1 SGHDT, CDR2 YYEEEE. The CDR3 is CASRMGLAGSYEQYF. As DNA, the CDR3 is TGTGCCAGCAGAATGGGACTAGCGGGGTCCTACGAGCAGTACTTC.

The chain carries TRBV10-3 and TRBJ2-7; a weak D match, TRBD1 (6 bases). The germline V gene has CDR1 ENHRY and CDR2 SYGVKD. The V gene lost 10 bases and the J gene lost 2 bases, with 18 bases spanning the gap. This CDR3 spans 14 amino acids. The CDR3 DNA reads TGTGCCACCACTGGAAGGACAGCGACCTACGAGCAGTACTTC. Translation: CATTGRTATYEQYF.

The V and J genes are TRBV5-1 and TRBJ2-2; 10 bases align to TRBD2. The CDR3 is 17 residues long. Germline lookup yields CDR1 SGHRS and CDR2 YFSETQ. V was pared by 3 bases and J by 1 base, with 6 bases of the junction left unmatched. The chain's CDR3 is CASSSRLAGGNTGELFF. CDR3 in DNA: TGCGCCAGCAGCTCCCGATTAGCGGGAGGGAACACCGGGGAGCTGTTTTTT. Variable domain in full (rest from reference TRBV5-1 and TRBJ2-2): KAGVTQTPRYLIKTRGQQVTLSCSPISGHRSVSWYQQTPGQGLQFLFEYFSETQRNKGNFPGRFSGRQFSNSRSEMNVSTLELGDSALYLCASSSRLAGGNTGELFFGEGSRLTVL.